The rows below give T cell receptor beta chains drawn from one sample of a study of shared clonotypes between healthy human individuals. This table comes from immunoSEQ multiplex PCR, and its TCRdb copy is limited to in-frame clones, with some not included. The sample holds about 990,000 clones; approximately 78% are singletons and the top ten take roughly 0.62%. Sample: memory CD4+ T cells from PBMCs. The receptors stem from a young man in good health. Some clones in this sample may be carry-over from other donors' samples. CDR3s include the opening cysteine and the closing phenylalanine or tryptophan. Fields, in order: D gene, clone size, J gene, V gene, CDR3 DNA, CDR3 protein. D genes are given only for firm matches. Expanded clones get a size class; other rows say once, few or many, or leave the size out.

>TRBD1|.|TRBJ2-7|TRBV28
TGTGCCAGCAGGACAGGGGGCCTATACGAGCAGTACTTC
CASRTGGLYEQYF
>.|.|TRBJ1-5|TRBV7-3
TGTGCCAGCAGCTCCCCCAACAGGGACCCCAGCAATCAGCCCCAGCATTTT
CASSSPNRDPSNQPQHF
>.|.|TRBJ2-2|TRBV14
TGTGCCAGCAGCCAACAGTTGAGCAGCACCGGGGAGCTGTTTTTT
CASSQQLSSTGELFF
>.|.|TRBJ2-3|TRBV19
TGTGCCAGTAGTCTTAGCGGCCACACAGATACGCAGTATTTT
CASSLSGHTDTQYF
>.|.|TRBJ1-1|TRBV28
TGTGCCAGCAGTCCTGGACAGTGGAGCACTGAAGCTTTCTTT
CASSPGQWSTEAFF
>.|.|TRBJ2-7|TRBV4-2
TGTGCCAGCAGCCAAGAAGCCCAGGGGGGAGGGTACGAGCAGTACTTC
CASSQEAQGGGYEQYF
>.|.|TRBJ1-4|TRBV29-1
TGCAGCGCACGGGAAGGGTCTTATGAAAAACTGTTTTTT
CSAREGSYEKLFF
>TRBD1|.|TRBJ1-2|TRBV7-9
TGTGCCAGCAGCTTATGGCCAGGGGGCTATGGCTACACCTTC
CASSLWPGGYGYTF
>.|.|TRBJ1-2|TRBV6-1
TGTGCCAGCAGTCGCACAGACAACTATGGCTACACCTTC
CASSRTDNYGYTF
>TRBD2|once|TRBJ2-7|TRBV6-4
TGTGCCAGCAGTGACTCGACTAGCGCATCCCTCCCCCATGAGCAGTACTTC
CASSDSTSASLPHEQYF
>.|.|TRBJ1-1|TRBV27
TGTGCCAGCAGTCCTCGGGGGCCTACATACACTGAAGCTTTCTTT
CASSPRGPTYTEAFF
>.|.|TRBJ1-4|TRBV5-6
TGTGCCAGCAGCTTGGCGGCGGGTAATGAAAAACTGTTTTTT
CASSLAAGNEKLFF
>TRBD1|.|TRBJ2-2|TRBV7-6
TGTGCCAGCAGCTTTATAACAGGGGCGAACACCGGGGAGCTGTTTTTT
CASSFITGANTGELFF
>.|.|TRBJ1-4|TRBV25-1
TGTGCCAGCAGTGACATCTCCTCCCGGCGGGAAAAACTGTTTTTT
CASSDISSRREKLFF
>.|.|TRBJ1-4|TRBV2
TGTGCCAGCAGTGATACCCAGAGCCTTAATGAAAAACTGTTTTTT
CASSDTQSLNEKLFF
>TRBD2|.|TRBJ2-2|TRBV27
TGTGCCAGCAGTTTAGCGGGAGGGTTCTCCGACACCGGGGAGCTGTTTTTT
CASSLAGGFSDTGELFF